One T cell receptor beta chain is described in this entry. This sample is part of a study of somatic mutations in cytotoxic T cells in rheumatoid arthritis. Method: immunoSEQ multiplex PCR; TCRdb's copy keeps in-frame clones and lacks some. This sample has over 15,000 clones, with approximately 80% found just once. Trimming at V came to 5 bases and at J to 4 bases, leaving 4 bases not matched to a gene. Germline V gene data show CDR1 as MNHNY and CDR2 as SVGAGI (reference sequence). The length of the CDR3 is 14 residues. The chain is built from TRBV6-6 and TRBJ2-3; TRBD2 matches 9 bases. Sequencing was done on a sample of CD8+ T cells sorted from blood. The receptor was derived from an adult with rheumatoid arthritis. In DNA form, the CDR3 reads TGTGCCAGCAGTGGTCTAGCGGGGTCAGATACGCAGTATTTT. Its protein product is CASSGLAGSDTQYF.